This TCR beta chain was identified during a study of blood T cells in healthy people across ages. Study-wide points: In the absence of known donor CMV status, changes in expanded clonotypes were possibly confounded. Among long-lived donors, naive CD4+ cells were more numerous and diversity higher than in aged donors.

Worth noting for this clonotype: As yet, its antigen is unknown.

Germline V gene data show CDR1 as SGDLS and CDR2 as YYNGEE. This CDR3 has 15 amino acids. Trimming at V came to 0 bases and at J to 3 bases, leaving 1 base not matched to a gene. Primers used in a second PCR of about 6 to 11 cycles were a sample-barcoded 5' primer and a J-beta primer mix. Every molecule of cDNA carried a tag from a template-switch adaptor with 12 random nucleotides. One entry per CDR3 protein results from TCRdb running MiXCR on the 5' RACE reads. Altogether some 1 million distinct CDR3 sequences are present, less than 50% being singletons, with the ten largest covering under 20%. Sequencing was carried out using blood. This sequence joins TRBV9 and TRBJ2-1; 9 nucleotides align to TRBD2. The receptor comes from an older woman in good health. The CDR3 nucleotides are TGTGCCAGCAGCGTAGCTAGCGGGAACTACAATGAGCAGTTCTTC. This codes for CASSVASGNYNEQFF.